This T cell receptor beta chain was obtained from a study of blood T cell repertoires in COVID-19. Study-wide context: The United States, Italy and Spain supplied acute and convalescent COVID-19 samples. T cells, B-cell-depleted T cells, or PBMCs supplied cDNA or gDNA.

Per the study methods: Amplification from reference gene primers served as the basis for estimated nucleated cell counts. The protocol was immunoSEQ multiplex PCR, while the TCRdb copy is restricted to in-frame clones and leaves out a portion. V and J calls and clone size are given by that table; D and trimming were obtained from the DNA. The sample lists fewer than 200,000 clones; over 65% were seen once. Per the germline V gene, CDR1 is SQVTM and CDR2 is ANQGSEA. The CDR3 covers 13 residues. Trimming stripped 7 bases from V and 1 base from J, with 14 bases between. This clone was counted between two and nine times.

The specimen sequenced was peripheral blood. V and J are TRBV29-1 and TRBJ2-7, with D maybe TRBD2 (6 bases). This receptor was taken from a man between 60 and 75 years old with acute or convalescent COVID-19. This chain's CDR3 is CSARDSGSYEQYF. CDR3 bases: TGCAGCGCTCGGGACTCGGGATCCTACGAGCAGTACTTC.